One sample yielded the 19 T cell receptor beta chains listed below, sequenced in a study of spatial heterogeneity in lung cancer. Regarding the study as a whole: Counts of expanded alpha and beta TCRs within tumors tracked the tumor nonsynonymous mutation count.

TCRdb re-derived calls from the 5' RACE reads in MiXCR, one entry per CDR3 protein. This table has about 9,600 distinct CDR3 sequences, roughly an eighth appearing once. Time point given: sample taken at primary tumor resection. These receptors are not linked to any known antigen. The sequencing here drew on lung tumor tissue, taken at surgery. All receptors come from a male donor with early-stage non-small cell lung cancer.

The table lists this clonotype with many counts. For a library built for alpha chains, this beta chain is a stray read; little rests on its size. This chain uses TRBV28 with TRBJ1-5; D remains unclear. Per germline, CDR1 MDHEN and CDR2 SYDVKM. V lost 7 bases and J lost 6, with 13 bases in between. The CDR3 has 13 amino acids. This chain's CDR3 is CASTPGYGQPQHF. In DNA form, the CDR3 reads TGTGCCAGCACCCCCGGGTATGGTCAGCCCCAGCATTTT.

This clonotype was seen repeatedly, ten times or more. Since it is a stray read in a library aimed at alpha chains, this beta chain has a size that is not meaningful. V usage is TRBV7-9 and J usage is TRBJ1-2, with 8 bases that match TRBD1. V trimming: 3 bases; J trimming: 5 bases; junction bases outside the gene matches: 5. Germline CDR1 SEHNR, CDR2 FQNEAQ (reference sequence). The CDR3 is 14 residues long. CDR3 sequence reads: CASSFGQGTYGYTF. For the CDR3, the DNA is TGTGCCAGCAGCTTTGGACAGGGAACTTATGGCTACACCTTC.

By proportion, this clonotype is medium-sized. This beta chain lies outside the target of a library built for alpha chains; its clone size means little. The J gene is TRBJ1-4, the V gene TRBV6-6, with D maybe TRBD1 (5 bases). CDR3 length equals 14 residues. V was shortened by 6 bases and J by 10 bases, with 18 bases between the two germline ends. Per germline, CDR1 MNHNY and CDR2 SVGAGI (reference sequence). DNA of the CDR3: TGTGCCAGCAGCTGGGAGGAGGGGTCTGGAAAACTGTTTTTT. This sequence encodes CASSWEEGSGKLFF.

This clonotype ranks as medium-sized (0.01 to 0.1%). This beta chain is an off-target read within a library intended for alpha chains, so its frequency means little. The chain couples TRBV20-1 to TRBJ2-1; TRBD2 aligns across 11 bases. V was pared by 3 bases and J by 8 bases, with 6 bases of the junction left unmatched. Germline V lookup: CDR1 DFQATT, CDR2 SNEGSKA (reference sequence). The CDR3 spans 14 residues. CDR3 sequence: CSASLQLAGDEQFF. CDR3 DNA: TGCAGTGCTAGCTTACAACTAGCGGGGGATGAGCAGTTCTTC.

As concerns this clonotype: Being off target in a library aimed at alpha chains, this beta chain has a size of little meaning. CDR3 protein: CASSLRKSSATNVLTF. DNA for the CDR3: TGTGCCAGCAGCTTAAGAAAGAGCTCTGCGACCAACGTCCTGACTTTC. The chain employs TRBV7-2 and TRBJ2-6; D is undetermined. The CDR3 covers 16 residues. Trimming pared 2 bases from V and 8 bases from J, leaving 16 bases between. The germline V gene encodes CDR1 SGHTA and CDR2 FQGNSA. Combining the CDR3 with reference TRBV7-2 and TRBJ2-6 gives the whole variable domain GAGVSQSPSNKVTEKGKDVELRCDPISGHTALYWYRQSLGQGLEFLIYFQGNSAPDKSGLPSDRFSAERTGGSVSTLTIQRTQQEDSAVYLCASSLRKSSATNVLTFGAGSRLTVL.

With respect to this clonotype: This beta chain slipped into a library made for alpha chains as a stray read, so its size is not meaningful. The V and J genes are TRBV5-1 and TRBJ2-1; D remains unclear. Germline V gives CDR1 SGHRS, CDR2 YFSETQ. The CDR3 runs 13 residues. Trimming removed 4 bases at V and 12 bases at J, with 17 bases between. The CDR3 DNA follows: TGCGCCAGCAGCCCTAGGATTTCCCCGGGGCAGTTCTTC. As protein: CASSPRISPGQFF.

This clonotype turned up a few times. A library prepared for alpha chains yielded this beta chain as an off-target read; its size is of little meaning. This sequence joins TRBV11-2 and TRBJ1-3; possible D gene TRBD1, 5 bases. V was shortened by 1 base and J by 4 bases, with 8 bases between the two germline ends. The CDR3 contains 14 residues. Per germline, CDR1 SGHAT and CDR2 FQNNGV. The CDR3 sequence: CASSLANRGNTIYF. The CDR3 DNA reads TGTGCCAGCAGCTTAGCCAACAGGGGAAACACCATATATTTT.

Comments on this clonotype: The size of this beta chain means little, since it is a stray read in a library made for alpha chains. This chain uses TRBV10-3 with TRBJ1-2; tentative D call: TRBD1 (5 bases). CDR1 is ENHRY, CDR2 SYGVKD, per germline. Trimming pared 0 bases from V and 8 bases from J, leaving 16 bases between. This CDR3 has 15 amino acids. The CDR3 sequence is CAISESEGRTAGYTF. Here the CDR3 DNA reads TGTGCCATCAGTGAGTCCGAGGGGCGAACGGCAGGCTACACCTTC.

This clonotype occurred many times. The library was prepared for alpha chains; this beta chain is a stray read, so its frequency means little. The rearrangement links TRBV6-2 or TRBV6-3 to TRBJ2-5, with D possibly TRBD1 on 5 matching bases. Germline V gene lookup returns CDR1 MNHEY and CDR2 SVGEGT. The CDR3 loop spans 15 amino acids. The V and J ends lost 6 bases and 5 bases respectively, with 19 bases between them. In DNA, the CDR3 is TGTGCCAGCAGCTCCCCTCCCGGACAAGGCGAGACCCAGTACTTC. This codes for CASSSPPGQGETQYF.

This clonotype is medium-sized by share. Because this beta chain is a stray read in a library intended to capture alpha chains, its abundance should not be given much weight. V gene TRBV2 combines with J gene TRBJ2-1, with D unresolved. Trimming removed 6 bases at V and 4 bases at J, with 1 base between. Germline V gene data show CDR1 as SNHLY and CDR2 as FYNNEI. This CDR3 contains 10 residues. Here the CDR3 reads CASRYNEQFF. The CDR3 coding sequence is TGTGCCAGCAGGTACAATGAGCAGTTCTTC.

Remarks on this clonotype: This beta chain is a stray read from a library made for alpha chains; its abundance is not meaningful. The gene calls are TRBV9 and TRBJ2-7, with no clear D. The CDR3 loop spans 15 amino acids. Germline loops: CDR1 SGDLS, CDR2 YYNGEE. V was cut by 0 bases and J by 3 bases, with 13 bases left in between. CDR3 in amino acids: CASSVGLAGGYEQYF. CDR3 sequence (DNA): TGTGCCAGCAGCGTAGGGCTGGCAGGCGGCTACGAGCAGTACTTC.

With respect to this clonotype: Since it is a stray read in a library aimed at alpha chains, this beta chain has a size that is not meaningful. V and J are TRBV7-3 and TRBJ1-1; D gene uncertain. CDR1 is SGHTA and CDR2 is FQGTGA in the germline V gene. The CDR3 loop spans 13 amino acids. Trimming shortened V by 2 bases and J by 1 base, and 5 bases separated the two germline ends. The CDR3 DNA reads TGTGCCAGCAGCTTACAACCGAACACTGAAGCTTTCTTT. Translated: CASSLQPNTEAFF.

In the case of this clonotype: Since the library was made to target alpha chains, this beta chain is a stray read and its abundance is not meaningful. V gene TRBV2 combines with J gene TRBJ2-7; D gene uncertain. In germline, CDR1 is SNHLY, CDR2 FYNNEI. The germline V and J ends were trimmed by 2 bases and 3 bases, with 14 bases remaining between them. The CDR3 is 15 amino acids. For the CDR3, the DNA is TGTGCCAGCAGTGAATTGCCAGGTTGGGGCTACGAGCAGTACTTC. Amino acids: CASSELPGWGYEQYF.

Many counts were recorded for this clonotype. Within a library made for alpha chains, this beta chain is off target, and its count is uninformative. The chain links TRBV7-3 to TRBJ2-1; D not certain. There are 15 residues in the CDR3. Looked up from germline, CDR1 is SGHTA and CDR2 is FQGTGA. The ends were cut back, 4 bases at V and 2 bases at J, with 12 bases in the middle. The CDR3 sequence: CASSSPRGAYNEQFF. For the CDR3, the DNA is TGTGCCAGCAGCTCACCTCGTGGGGCCTACAATGAGCAGTTCTTC.

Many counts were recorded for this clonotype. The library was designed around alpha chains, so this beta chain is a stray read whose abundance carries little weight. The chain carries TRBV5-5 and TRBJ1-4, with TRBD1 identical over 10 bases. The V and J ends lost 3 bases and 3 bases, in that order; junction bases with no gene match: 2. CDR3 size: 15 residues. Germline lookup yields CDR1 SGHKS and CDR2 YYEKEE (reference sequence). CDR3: CASSWTGGANEKLFF. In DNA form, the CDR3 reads TGTGCCAGCAGCTGGACAGGGGGAGCTAATGAAAAACTGTTTTTT.

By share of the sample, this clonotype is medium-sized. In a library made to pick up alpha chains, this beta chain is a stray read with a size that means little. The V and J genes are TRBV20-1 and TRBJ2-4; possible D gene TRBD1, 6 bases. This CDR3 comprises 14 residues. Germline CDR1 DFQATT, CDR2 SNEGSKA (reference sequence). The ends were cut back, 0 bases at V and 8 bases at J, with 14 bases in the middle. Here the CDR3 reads CSAREARGFDIQYF. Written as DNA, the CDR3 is TGCAGTGCTAGAGAGGCCAGGGGATTCGACATTCAGTACTTC.

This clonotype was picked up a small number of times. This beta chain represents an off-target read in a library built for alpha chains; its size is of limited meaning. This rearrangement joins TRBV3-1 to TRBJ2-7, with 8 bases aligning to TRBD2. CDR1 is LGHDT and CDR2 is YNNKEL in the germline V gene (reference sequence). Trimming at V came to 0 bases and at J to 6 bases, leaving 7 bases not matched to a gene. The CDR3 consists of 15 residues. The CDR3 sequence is CASSQDNSGAREQYF. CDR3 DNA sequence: TGTGCCAGCAGCCAAGATAATAGCGGGGCACGCGAGCAGTACTTC.

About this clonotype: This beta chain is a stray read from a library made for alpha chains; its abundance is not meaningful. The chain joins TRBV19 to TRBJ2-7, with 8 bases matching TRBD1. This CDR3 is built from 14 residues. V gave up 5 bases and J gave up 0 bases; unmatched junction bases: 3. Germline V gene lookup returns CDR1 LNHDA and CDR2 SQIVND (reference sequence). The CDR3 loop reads CASSRQGSSYEQYF. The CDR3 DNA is TGTGCCAGTAGTCGACAGGGGTCCTCCTACGAGCAGTACTTC.

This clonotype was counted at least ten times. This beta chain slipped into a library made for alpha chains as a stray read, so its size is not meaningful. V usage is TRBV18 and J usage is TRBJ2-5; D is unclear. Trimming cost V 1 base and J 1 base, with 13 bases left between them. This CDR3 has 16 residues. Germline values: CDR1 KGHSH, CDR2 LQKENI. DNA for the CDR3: TGTGCCAGCTCACCACTCCGAATGAGTTCCCAAGAGACCCAGTACTTC. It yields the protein CASSPLRMSSQETQYF.